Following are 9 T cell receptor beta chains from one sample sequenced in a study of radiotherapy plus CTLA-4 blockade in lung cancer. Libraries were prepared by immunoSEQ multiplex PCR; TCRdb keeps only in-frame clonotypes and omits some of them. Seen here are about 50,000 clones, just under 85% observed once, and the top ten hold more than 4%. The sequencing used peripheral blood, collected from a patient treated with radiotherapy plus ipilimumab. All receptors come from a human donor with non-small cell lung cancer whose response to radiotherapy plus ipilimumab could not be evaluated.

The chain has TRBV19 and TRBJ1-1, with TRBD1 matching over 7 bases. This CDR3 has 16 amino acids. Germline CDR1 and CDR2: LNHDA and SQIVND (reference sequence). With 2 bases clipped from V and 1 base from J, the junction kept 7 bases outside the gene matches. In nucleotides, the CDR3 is TGTGCCAGTAGTATAATAAGGGGGCGAGGGAACACTGAAGCTTTCTTT. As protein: CASSIIRGRGNTEAFF. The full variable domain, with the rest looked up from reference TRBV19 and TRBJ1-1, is DGGITQSPKYLFRKEGQNVTLSCEQNLNHDAMYWYRQDPGQGLRLIYYSQIVNDFQKGDIAEGYSVSREKKESFPLTVTSAQKNPTAFYLCASSIIRGRGNTEAFFGQGTRLTVV.

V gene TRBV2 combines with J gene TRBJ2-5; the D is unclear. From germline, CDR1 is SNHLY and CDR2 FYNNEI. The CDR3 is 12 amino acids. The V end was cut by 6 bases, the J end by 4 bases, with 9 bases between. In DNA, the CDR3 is TGTGCCAGCAGCGAACCGGGAGAGACCCAGTACTTC. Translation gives CASSEPGETQYF. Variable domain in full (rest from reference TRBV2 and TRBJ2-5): EPEVTQTPSHQVTQMGQEVILRCVPISNHLYFYWYRQILGQKVEFLVSFYNNEISEKSEIFDDQFSVERPDGSNFTLKIRSTKLEDSAMYFCASSEPGETQYFGPGTRLLVL.

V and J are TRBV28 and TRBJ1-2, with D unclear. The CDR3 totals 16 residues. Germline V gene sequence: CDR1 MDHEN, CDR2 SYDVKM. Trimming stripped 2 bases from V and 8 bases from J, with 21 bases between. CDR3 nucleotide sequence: TGTGCCAGCAGTTTACAAGGGCCCTTACGAGGGAAAGGCTACACCTTC. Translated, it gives CASSLQGPLRGKGYTF.

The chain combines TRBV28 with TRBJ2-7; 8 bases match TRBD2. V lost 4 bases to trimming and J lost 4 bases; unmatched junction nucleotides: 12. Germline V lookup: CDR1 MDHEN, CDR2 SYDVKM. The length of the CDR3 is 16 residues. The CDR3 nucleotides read TGTGCCAGCAGTTCACTGAGGGGAGCGGGAGTATACGAGCAGTACTTC. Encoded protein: CASSSLRGAGVYEQYF.

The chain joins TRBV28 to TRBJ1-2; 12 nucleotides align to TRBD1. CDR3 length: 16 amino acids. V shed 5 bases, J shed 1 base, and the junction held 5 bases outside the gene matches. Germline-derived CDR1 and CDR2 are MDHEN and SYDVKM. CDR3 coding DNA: TGTGCCAGCAGTCCGGGACAGGGGGCTGGTAACTATGGCTACACCTTC. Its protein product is CASSPGQGAGNYGYTF.

The CDR3 reads CASSLVITGSYNEQFF. The DNA of the CDR3 is TGTGCCAGCAGCTTGGTAATCACGGGGTCCTACAATGAGCAGTTCTTC. The chain recombines TRBV7-9 with TRBJ2-1; possibly TRBD2 for D (5 bases). Per germline, CDR1 SEHNR and CDR2 FQNEAQ (reference sequence). Trimming took off 3 bases at V and 1 base at J, with 13 bases between the two ends. The CDR3 has 16 residues. Looking up the rest from reference TRBV7-9 and TRBJ2-1 gives the full variable domain: DTGVSQNPRHKITKRGQNVTFRCDPISEHNRLYWYRQTLGQGPEFLTYFQNEAQLEKSRLLSDRFSAERPKGSFSTLEIQRTEQGDSAMYLCASSLVITGSYNEQFFGPGTRLTVL.

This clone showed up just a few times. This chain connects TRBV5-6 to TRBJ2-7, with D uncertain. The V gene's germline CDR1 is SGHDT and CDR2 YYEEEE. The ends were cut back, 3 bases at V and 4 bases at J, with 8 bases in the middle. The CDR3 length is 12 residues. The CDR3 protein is CASSSRTYEQYF. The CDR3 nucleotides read TGTGCCAGCAGCTCTAGAACGTACGAGCAGTACTTC.

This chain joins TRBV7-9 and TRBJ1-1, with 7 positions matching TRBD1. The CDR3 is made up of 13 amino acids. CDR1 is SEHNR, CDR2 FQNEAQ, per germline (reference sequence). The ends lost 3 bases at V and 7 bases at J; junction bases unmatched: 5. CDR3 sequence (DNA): TGTGCCAGCAGCTTGCAGGGGGTCGGTGAAGCTTTCTTT. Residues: CASSLQGVGEAFF.

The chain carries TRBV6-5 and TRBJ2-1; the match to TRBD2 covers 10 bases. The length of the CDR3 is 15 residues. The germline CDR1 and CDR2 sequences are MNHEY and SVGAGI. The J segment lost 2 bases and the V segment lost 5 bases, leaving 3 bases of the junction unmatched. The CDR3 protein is CASSATSGAYNEQFF. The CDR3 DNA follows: TGTGCCAGCAGTGCAACTAGCGGGGCCTACAATGAGCAGTTCTTC.